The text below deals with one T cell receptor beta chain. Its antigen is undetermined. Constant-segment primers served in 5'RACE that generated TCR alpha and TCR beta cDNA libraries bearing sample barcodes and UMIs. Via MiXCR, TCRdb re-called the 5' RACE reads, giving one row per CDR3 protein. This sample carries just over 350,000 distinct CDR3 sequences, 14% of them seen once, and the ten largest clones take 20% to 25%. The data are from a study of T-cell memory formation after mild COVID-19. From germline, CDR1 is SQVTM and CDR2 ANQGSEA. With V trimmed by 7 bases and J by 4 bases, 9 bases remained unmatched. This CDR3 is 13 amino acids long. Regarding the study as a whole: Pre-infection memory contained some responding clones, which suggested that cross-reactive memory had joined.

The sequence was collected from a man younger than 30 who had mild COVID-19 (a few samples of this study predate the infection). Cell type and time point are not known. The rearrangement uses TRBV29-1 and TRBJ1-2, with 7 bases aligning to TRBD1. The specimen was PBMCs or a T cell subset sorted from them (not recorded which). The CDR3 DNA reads TGCAGCGCCACCTCATCAGGGGGCTATGGCTACACCTTC. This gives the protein CSATSSGGYGYTF.